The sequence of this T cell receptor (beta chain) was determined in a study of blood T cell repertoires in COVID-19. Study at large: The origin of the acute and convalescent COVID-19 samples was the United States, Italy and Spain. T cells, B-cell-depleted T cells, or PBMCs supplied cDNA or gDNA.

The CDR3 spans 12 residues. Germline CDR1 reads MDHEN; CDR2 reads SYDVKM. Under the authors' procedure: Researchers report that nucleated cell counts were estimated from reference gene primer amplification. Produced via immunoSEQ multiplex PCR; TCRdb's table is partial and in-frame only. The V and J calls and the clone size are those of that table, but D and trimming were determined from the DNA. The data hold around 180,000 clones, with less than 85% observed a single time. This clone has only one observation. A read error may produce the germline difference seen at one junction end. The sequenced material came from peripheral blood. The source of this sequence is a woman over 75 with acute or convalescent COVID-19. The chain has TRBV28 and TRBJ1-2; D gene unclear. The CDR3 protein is CASSLVLGRLLF. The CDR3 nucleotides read TGTGCCAGCAGTTTAGTGTTGGGCCGGCTTCTCTTC.